These 29 T cell receptor beta chains were all obtained from the same sample, sequenced in a study of T cell repertoires in cytomegalovirus infection. These TCRs' antigens remain unknown. TCRdb itself ran the reads through MiXCR, one entry per CDR3 protein. The sample records a few hundred thousand distinct CDR3 sequences, about 40% being singletons. The source material was cultured PBMCs, sampled from culture after CMV antigen stimulation. These receptors were obtained from a human donor in good health (CMV status not recorded). Some clones in this sample may be carry-over from other donors' samples.

This clonotype was observed a few times. Here the CDR3 reads CASSLRGTAPYEQYF. CDR3 nucleotide sequence: TGTGCCAGCAGCTTGAGGGGGACAGCACCCTACGAGCAGTACTTC. The chain is built from TRBV7-2 and TRBJ2-7, with 7 bases fitting TRBD1. V lost 3 bases and J lost 2; bases outside the gene matches: 7. This CDR3 has 15 amino acids. The V gene's germline CDR1 is SGHTA and CDR2 FQGNSA.

V usage is TRBV11-2 and J usage is TRBJ2-1; D might be TRBD1 or TRBD2, each matching 7 bases. This CDR3 has 13 amino acids. V was clipped by 10 bases and J by 7 bases, with 17 bases between them. Germline V lookup: CDR1 SGHAT, CDR2 FQNNGV. This CDR3 is CAKGSRGGNEQFF. In DNA, the CDR3 is TGTGCCAAGGGGTCCAGGGGGGGAAATGAGCAGTTCTTC.

This clonotype occurred once. The chain combines TRBV6-2 or TRBV6-3 with TRBJ1-5; D gene ambiguous. Germline-derived CDR1 and CDR2 are MNHEY and SVGEGT. The CDR3 is made up of 16 amino acids. V gave up 0 bases and J gave up 6 bases, with 15 bases separating them. The CDR3 reads CASSYSSHWAFQPQHF. Here the CDR3 DNA reads TGTGCCAGCAGTTACTCATCTCATTGGGCTTTTCAGCCCCAGCATTTT.

Here the CDR3 reads CSASYMGGGADTQYF. The CDR3, as DNA: TGCAGTGCTAGTTATATGGGCGGGGGGGCGGATACGCAGTATTTT. The J gene is TRBJ2-3, the V gene TRBV20-1; 9 positions match TRBD2. V was pared by 3 bases and J by 6 bases, with 10 bases of the junction left unmatched. The length of the CDR3 is 15 residues. CDR1 DFQATT and CDR2 SNEGSKA come from the germline V gene (reference sequence).

The chain links TRBV7-2 to TRBJ1-1; D remains ambiguous. The CDR3 runs to 14 residues. V lost 7 bases, J lost 6 bases, and 18 bases lay in between. Germline CDR1 SGHTA, CDR2 FQGNSA. The CDR3 loop reads CASTKEVLLPEAFF. In nucleotides, the CDR3 is TGTGCCAGCACCAAAGAGGTCTTGCTCCCTGAAGCTTTCTTT. The full variable domain, completed using reference TRBV7-2 and TRBJ1-1, is GAGVSQSPSNKVTEKGKDVELRCDPISGHTALYWYRQSLGQGLEFLIYFQGNSAPDKSGLPSDRFSAERTGGSVSTLTIQRTQQEDSAVYLCASTKEVLLPEAFFGQGTRLTVV.

V is TRBV5-6 and J is TRBJ1-1; weak D call: TRBD1 (5 bases). This CDR3 is 14 amino acids long. From germline, CDR1 is SGHDT and CDR2 YYEEEE. V lost 1 base, J lost 1 base, and 8 bases lay in between. The CDR3 nucleotides are TGTGCCAGCAGCTTGTTAGGGGAGAACACTGAAGCTTTCTTT. Translated: CASSLLGENTEAFF.

The rearrangement links TRBV19 to TRBJ2-5; no reliable D call. Germline V gives CDR1 LNHDA, CDR2 SQIVND (reference sequence). The V end was cut by 3 bases, the J end by 7 bases, with 12 bases between. The CDR3 sequence is 13 residues long. CDR3 nucleotides: TGTGCCAGTAGTATTGTCTTAGACGGGACCCAGTACTTC. Translated: CASSIVLDGTQYF.

This chain connects TRBV6-1 to TRBJ1-1, with a weak D call TRBD1 (5 bases). Germline V gene sequence: CDR1 MNHNS, CDR2 SASEGT. V lost 3 bases and J lost 6, with 23 bases in between. The CDR3 is 17 amino acids. CDR3 protein: CASSEGGWVMWFAEAFF. The CDR3 DNA sequence: TGTGCCAGCAGTGAGGGGGGATGGGTTATGTGGTTCGCTGAAGCTTTCTTT.

This clonotype came up a few times. This chain connects TRBV28 to TRBJ2-5; TRBD2 is a possible D gene (6 bases). The germline V and J ends were trimmed by 6 bases and 9 bases, with 14 bases remaining between them. The CDR3 consists of 12 residues. Germline V lookup: CDR1 MDHEN, CDR2 SYDVKM. CDR3 amino acids: CASSNRREAQYF. DNA for the CDR3: TGTGCCAGCAGCAACAGGAGGGAGGCCCAGTACTTC.

The gene calls are TRBV11-2 and TRBJ1-1, with 7 bases lining up with TRBD1. The CDR3 has 13 amino acids. Germline CDR1 is SGHAT and CDR2 is FQNNGV. Trimming took 9 bases from V and 2 from J; bases not matched to a gene: 6. The CDR3 DNA follows: TGTGCCAGTGGGGGACAGATTAACACTGAAGCTTTCTTT. It yields the protein CASGGQINTEAFF.

This chain connects TRBV28 to TRBJ2-7; TRBD2 matches at 7 bases. Germline V CDR1 and CDR2: MDHEN, SYDVKM. CDR3 length: 15 amino acids. The V gene end was trimmed by 5 bases and the J gene end by 2 bases; junction bases not matched to a gene: 9. The CDR3 DNA reads as TGTGCCAGCAGTGGAAGAGCGGGGATTCCCTACGAGCAGTACTTC. This codes for CASSGRAGIPYEQYF.

The rearrangement uses TRBV4-1 and TRBJ2-7, with D possibly matching TRBD1 (6 bases). Germline V gene data show CDR1 as MGHRA and CDR2 as YSYEKL. The CDR3 is 15 residues long. The ends were cut back, 2 bases at V and 12 bases at J, with 23 bases in the middle. The CDR3 coding sequence is TGCGCCAGCAGCCAAACCTCCAGGGGAAAACCAGGCCGGTACTTC. It codes for CASSQTSRGKPGRYF.

This clonotype appeared a few times. The chain carries TRBV12-3 or TRBV12-4 and TRBJ2-1; 16 nucleotides align to TRBD2. With V trimmed by 8 bases and J by 7 bases, 2 bases remained unmatched. There are 14 residues in the CDR3. The CDR3 reads CASRGLAGGNEQFF. The CDR3, as DNA: TGTGCCAGCCGGGGACTAGCGGGGGGGAATGAGCAGTTCTTC.

This clonotype was detected only a few times. CDR3 amino acids: CASSLGKRTQVGSKETQYF. The CDR3 coding sequence is TGTGCCAGCAGCTTAGGAAAAAGGACCCAGGTTGGGAGTAAGGAGACCCAGTACTTC. This chain uses TRBV7-9 with TRBJ2-5; maybe TRBD2 (5 bases). Trimming cost V 1 base and J 5 bases, with 26 bases left between them. The CDR3 extends over 19 amino acids. Germline CDR1 reads SEHNR; CDR2 reads FQNEAQ (reference sequence).

This clonotype was found a few times. This chain links TRBV7-8 with TRBJ2-7; a weak D match, TRBD1 (6 bases). The CDR3 totals 16 residues. V gave up 0 bases and J gave up 0 bases, with 12 bases separating them. The germline V gene encodes CDR1 SGHVS and CDR2 FQNEAQ. The CDR3 loop reads CASSLAVGHSSYEQYF. The CDR3, as DNA: TGTGCCAGCAGCTTAGCGGTGGGACACAGCTCCTACGAGCAGTACTTC.

The chain couples TRBV10-3 to TRBJ2-5, with 12 bases fitting TRBD2. The CDR3 covers 15 residues. V dropped 2 bases and J dropped 3; count of bases not matched to a gene: 1. The germline gives CDR1 ENHRY, CDR2 SYGVKD. CDR3 amino acids: CAISEASGGEETQYF. For the CDR3, the DNA is TGTGCCATCAGTGAGGCTAGCGGGGGGGAAGAGACCCAGTACTTC.

This clonotype was detected a few times. This CDR3 reads CASSYPFRNQPQHF. For the CDR3, the DNA is TGTGCCAGCAGTTACCCCTTCCGCAATCAGCCCCAGCATTTT. The chain carries TRBV6-2 or TRBV6-3 and TRBJ1-5; D is ambiguous. With 2 bases removed from V and 2 bases from J, the gap between germline ends came to 7 bases. This CDR3 contains 14 residues. The germline gives CDR1 MNHEY, CDR2 SVGEGT.

In its sample, this clonotype was seen a few times. The chain couples TRBV6-2 or TRBV6-3 to TRBJ1-5, with D perhaps TRBD1 (6 bases). This CDR3 has 17 residues. CDR1 MNHEY and CDR2 SVGEGT come from the germline V gene. Trimming pared 7 bases from V and 1 base from J, leaving 20 bases between. CDR3 region: CASNPGGARGSNQPQHF. CDR3 sequence (DNA): TGTGCCAGCAACCCGGGGGGGGCGCGGGGAAGCAATCAGCCCCAGCATTTT.

The chain carries TRBV7-4 and TRBJ1-6; a possible D gene is TRBD1 (6 bases). V dropped 4 bases and J dropped 10 bases, with 14 bases sitting between them. The CDR3 runs 14 residues. CDR1 is SGHVT and CDR2 is SQSDAQ in the germline V gene. The CDR3: CASSSGAMNSPLHF. The CDR3 DNA reads TGTGCCAGCAGCTCAGGGGCAATGAACTCACCCCTCCACTTT.

V gene TRBV28 combines with J gene TRBJ2-5; no reliable D call. There are 14 residues in the CDR3. V shed 4 bases and J shed 4 bases, with 13 bases lying between them. Germline V gene data show CDR1 as MDHEN and CDR2 as SYDVKM. This CDR3 reads CASSSTRVSETQYF. The CDR3 DNA follows: TGTGCCAGCAGTTCAACCCGGGTCTCAGAGACCCAGTACTTC.

The chain has TRBV10-3 and TRBJ2-3, with 7 bases aligning to TRBD2. The germline gives CDR1 ENHRY, CDR2 SYGVKD. CDR3 length: 14 residues. V was clipped by 5 bases and J by 4 bases; unmatched bases: 6. CDR3 residues: CAISPRLAADTQYF. For the CDR3, the DNA is TGTGCCATCAGTCCTCGACTAGCAGCAGATACGCAGTATTTT.

This clonotype has only a few counts. V and J are TRBV7-9 and TRBJ2-7; D is possibly TRBD2 (6 bases). The CDR3 runs to 11 residues. Trimming left V 5 bases short and J 6 bases short, with 8 bases between. Germline V gene sequence: CDR1 SEHNR, CDR2 FQNEAQ (reference sequence). The CDR3 is CASSRDSEQYF. DNA of the CDR3: TGTGCCAGCAGCCGGGACTCCGAGCAGTACTTC.

The J gene is TRBJ1-1, the V gene TRBV3-1, with a possible D match to TRBD1 (5 bases). The CDR3 consists of 14 residues. Trimming removed 4 bases at V and 6 bases at J, with 15 bases between. The V gene's germline CDR1 is LGHDT and CDR2 YNNKEL (reference sequence). The CDR3 here is CASSPSSGVPEAFF. The CDR3 DNA sequence: TGTGCCAGCAGCCCCTCCTCGGGGGTCCCTGAAGCTTTCTTT.

This clonotype was detected only a few times. V gene TRBV28 combines with J gene TRBJ1-1; D unresolved. The V gene lost 10 bases and the J gene lost 3 bases, with 21 bases spanning the gap. CDR1 is MDHEN, CDR2 SYDVKM, per germline. The CDR3 length is 15 residues. CDR3 DNA sequence: TGTGCCACCGGTGTTGTGCAGTTAACCGACACTGAAGCTTTCTTT. This encodes CATGVVQLTDTEAFF.

The CDR3 DNA sequence: TGCGCCAGCACCGATGGCGGGAGCACAGATACGCAGTATTTT. Its translation: CASTDGGSTDTQYF. The chain recombines TRBV10-2 with TRBJ2-3; D is possibly TRBD2 (5 bases). This CDR3 contains 14 residues. With 7 bases removed from V and 0 bases from J, the gap between germline ends came to 11 bases. The V gene's germline CDR1 is WSHSY and CDR2 SAAADI.

The chain recombines TRBV4-3 with TRBJ1-4; D gene uncertain. Germline V CDR1 and CDR2: LGHNA, YSLEER. Trimming took 8 bases from V and 4 from J, leaving 11 bases between them. CDR3 length: 13 amino acids. CDR3 coding DNA: TGCGCCAGCGGGTCGGGAGTTAATGAAAAACTGTTTTTT. Translating gives CASGSGVNEKLFF.

This clonotype was detected many times. This chain joins TRBV7-2 and TRBJ2-7, with 8 bases matching TRBD2. The CDR3 has 14 amino acids. Germline loops: CDR1 SGHTA, CDR2 FQGNSA. The J segment lost 3 bases and the V segment lost 0 bases, leaving 1 base of the junction unmatched. CDR3 DNA sequence: TGTGCCAGCAGCTTAGCAGCGGGGGACTACGAGCAGTACTTC. It specifies CASSLAAGDYEQYF.

The rearrangement uses TRBV11-2 and TRBJ2-5, with 13 bases aligning to TRBD2. The CDR3 is made up of 18 amino acids. Germline trimming cut 0 bases from V and 5 bases from J; bases unmatched to any gene: 9. From germline, CDR1 is SGHAT and CDR2 FQNNGV. The chain's CDR3 is CASSLERTSGGLGETQYF. The CDR3 DNA follows: TGTGCCAGCAGCTTAGAAAGGACTAGCGGGGGCCTAGGGGAGACCCAGTACTTC.

The chain has TRBV19 and TRBJ1-2; 7 bases fit TRBD1. The CDR3 has 14 amino acids. The junction had 3 bases not matched to a gene; V was cut back by 4 bases and J by 1 base. Germline loops: CDR1 LNHDA, CDR2 SQIVND (reference sequence). CDR3 loop: CASSTSGGNYGYTF. The DNA of the CDR3 is TGTGCCAGTAGTACGTCAGGGGGTAACTATGGCTACACCTTC.